This TCR beta chain was captured by sequencing in a study of cytomegalovirus exposure and HLA in healthy donors (dated 2017 in TCRdb). About the investigation overall: The 666 repertoires of the first cohort and the 120 validation repertoires were produced on the same platform, according to a later analysis. The aim of the study was to test whether cataloging public T cell receptors could identify signatures of past pathogen exposure. A separate validation cohort of about 110 different subjects was used in addition to the roughly 720-subject first cohort. To predict cytomegalovirus infection status, the study combined high-throughput TCR immunosequencing, statistical association of individual TCRs with disease status, and machine learning. The full study reports these points: Across donors, most TCR sequences were observed very rarely, whereas some public TCRs were present in many individuals. The study gave a list of 150 to 200 TCR beta chains associated with cytomegalovirus. A later analysis lacked HLA typing for the validation cohort, so it scored co-occurrence in that cohort across all 120 or so repertoires. Subsequent analysis determined that TCRs grouped into clusters in the first cohort also showed a tendency toward co-occurrence across the 120 or so validation repertoires, and 90% to 95% of cluster scores exceeded 0. The authors suggested that the approach could potentially be generalized to other disease states and immunological phenotypes. Three of the identified cytomegalovirus-associated TCR beta chains were confirmed in vitro to be specific for cytomegalovirus antigens. The classifier was reported to diagnose cytomegalovirus status with high specificity and sensitivity in both the original and validation cohorts.

As regards this clone: Its antigen target is currently unknown. No much larger clone exists at a distance of one base, and base qualities are not known.

Germline trimming amounts to 6 bases on V and 6 bases on J, with 9 as the count of junction bases outside the gene matches. The CDR3 holds 14 amino acids from the cysteine to the phenylalanine. Only the CDR3 DNA is retained, 42 bases long and in frame from the first base. CDR1 and CDR2, per the germline V gene, are ENHRY and SYGVKD. The library was built by means of the immunoSEQ multiplex PCR assay. In the paper's pipeline: A statistical classification framework was built for diagnosing cytomegalovirus status from the catalog of TCR beta chain sequences. Here the immuneACCESS table is served through TCRdb, limited to in-frame sequences with V and J called. Missing clones are a known gap in these copies; in checked studies unresolved V genes cover under half, and the rest lacks a known reason. The D gene and trimming were derived from the DNA, and the V and J assignments and clone size from that table. The sample has about 160,000 clones on record, around 90% of them singletons. Of the sample, 3% falls within the top ten clones.

Separate from the roughly 700-subject first cohort, the validation cohort of about 110 subjects was the group to which the donors belonged. The chain uses TRBV10-3 and TRBJ1-2; 8 junctional bases match TRBD1. This sequence originates from a woman aged 18 to 35 in good health and CMV-seropositive. Input material: PBMCs. The DNA sequence is TGTGCCATCAGGAAGACAGGGGAGGGTCATGGCTACACCTTC. This yields the protein CAIRKTGEGHGYTF.